This entry is about one T cell receptor beta chain. Its antigen is not known. TCRdb called the RT-PCR reads again in MiXCR, with one record for every CDR3 protein. The sample lists about 500,000 distinct CDR3 sequences; 16% were seen once. This record belongs to a study of response to subunit inactivated influenza vaccine. Study results and caveats: Few new T cells, the authors suggested, are recruited by each seasonal influenza vaccination.

V lost 1 base and J lost 3; bases outside the gene matches: 3. Germline CDR1 MDHEN, CDR2 SYDVKM. The length of the CDR3 is 15 residues. Sequencing used CD4+ T cells sorted from PBMCs, obtained 23 to 25 months after vaccination. V and J are TRBV28 and TRBJ2-7; 10 bases are a match to TRBD1. The origin of this receptor is a man aged 45 to 75 who received an inactivated influenza vaccine. The chain's CDR3 is CASSLSGQGYYEQYF. CDR3 DNA: TGTGCCAGCAGTTTATCGGGACAGGGGTACTACGAGCAGTACTTC.